These 20 T cell receptor beta chains originate from one sample sequenced in a study of T cell repertoires in cytomegalovirus infection. The antigens of these receptors remain unknown. In TCRdb, the reads were re-called with MiXCR into one record per CDR3 protein. This table holds about 900,000 distinct CDR3 sequences, roughly 30% found once. Sequencing was performed on cultured CD8+ T cells from PBMCs, taken from culture after CMV antigen stimulation. All receptors derive from a human donor in good health (CMV status not recorded). Some clones in this sample may be carry-over from other donors' samples.

Comments on this clonotype: Germline is not matched at one junction end, which may reflect a read error. This chain uses TRBV19 with TRBJ2-7; D is possibly TRBD1 or TRBD2 (5 bases each). The length of the CDR3 is 16 residues. Germline assignment: CDR1 LNHDA and CDR2 SQIVND (reference sequence). CDR3 bases: TGTGCCAGTAGTATAGTATCTCCCGGGACCTCCGACGAGCAGTACTTC. Translation gives CASSIVSPGTSDEQYF.

In this sample, this clonotype turned up many times. This chain connects TRBV27 to TRBJ1-2; 8 nucleotides match TRBD1. CDR3 length: 14 residues. Per the germline V gene, CDR1 is MNHEY and CDR2 is SMNVEV (reference sequence). V lost 5 bases and J lost 4; bases outside the gene matches: 6. CDR3 residues: CASSPTGTGYGYTF. The CDR3 DNA sequence: TGTGCCAGCAGTCCCACCGGGACAGGCTATGGCTACACCTTC.

This clonotype was seen a single time. The chain is built from TRBV5-4 and TRBJ1-4; 7 bases align to TRBD1. CDR1 SGHNT and CDR2 YYREEE come from the germline V gene (reference sequence). Trimming took 4 bases from V and 6 from J; bases not matched to a gene: 9. This CDR3 has 15 amino acids. CDR3 loop: CASSPTTGLDEKLFF. The CDR3 DNA sequence: TGTGCCAGCAGCCCAACGACAGGGCTCGATGAAAAACTGTTTTTT.

The genes are TRBV6-2 or TRBV6-3 and TRBJ1-2; 7 bases fit TRBD1. Germline trimming cut 7 bases from V and 4 bases from J; bases unmatched to any gene: 6. The CDR3 extends over 13 amino acids. Germline-derived CDR1 and CDR2 are MNHEY and SVGEGT. The CDR3 here is CASNKQGLYGYTF. As DNA, the CDR3 is TGTGCCAGCAATAAACAGGGGCTCTATGGCTACACCTTC.

This clonotype was counted a few times. The chain couples TRBV11-1 to TRBJ2-7; tentative D call: TRBD1 (5 bases). Trimming cost V 4 bases and J 2 bases, with 6 bases left between them. Germline CDR1 reads SGHAT; CDR2 reads FQDESV (reference sequence). The CDR3 is 12 amino acids. The CDR3 is CASSSTAYEQYF. CDR3 nucleotide sequence: TGTGCCAGCAGCTCGACAGCCTACGAGCAGTACTTC.

In this sample, this clonotype turned up a few times. The V call is TRBV2, the J call TRBJ1-6, with D perhaps TRBD1 (5 bases). The V gene lost 10 bases and the J gene lost 5 bases, with 18 bases spanning the gap. The CDR3 loop spans 15 amino acids. Germline CDR1 SNHLY, CDR2 FYNNEI. CDR3 nucleotide sequence: TGTGCCACCACCTACCGGGGCCCGGATAATTCACCCCTCCACTTT. This sequence encodes CATTYRGPDNSPLHF.

The rearrangement uses TRBV12-3 or TRBV12-4 and TRBJ1-2, with 7 nucleotides matching TRBD1. Germline trimming cut 6 bases from V and 5 bases from J; bases unmatched to any gene: 9. The CDR3 spans 14 residues. The CDR3 DNA reads as TGTGCCAGCAGACACCCGGACAGGCGTTATGGCTACACCTTC. Protein sequence: CASRHPDRRYGYTF.

This chain joins TRBV19 and TRBJ1-1; 7 bases agree with TRBD1. V was pared by 3 bases and J by 10 bases, with 11 bases of the junction left unmatched. From germline, CDR1 is LNHDA and CDR2 SQIVND (reference sequence). The length of the CDR3 is 14 residues. This CDR3 reads CASSIRDRRGGAFF. The CDR3 coding sequence is TGTGCCAGTAGTATCAGGGACAGACGAGGAGGAGCTTTCTTT.

The gene calls are TRBV29-1 and TRBJ1-1; possibly TRBD1 for D (5 bases). V was shortened by 6 bases and J by 5 bases, with 10 bases between the two germline ends. CDR3 length: 11 residues. CDR1 and CDR2 from the germline V gene are SQVTM and ANQGSEA. CDR3 region: CSVNGGTEAFF. The CDR3 bases are TGCAGCGTCAACGGGGGGACTGAAGCTTTCTTT.

A few counts support this clonotype. This chain uses TRBV9 with TRBJ2-7; 10 bases line up with TRBD1. Germline CDR1 reads SGDLS; CDR2 reads YYNGEE. The CDR3 length is 13 residues. With V trimmed by 3 bases and J by 6 bases, 3 bases remained unmatched. The CDR3 sequence is CASSGGQGFEQYF. The CDR3, as DNA: TGTGCCAGCAGCGGGGGACAGGGGTTCGAGCAGTACTTC.

This chain uses TRBV12-3 or TRBV12-4 with TRBJ2-5; 10 nucleotides match TRBD1. The CDR3 totals 15 residues. V shed 5 bases, J shed 4 bases, and the junction held 7 bases outside the gene matches. The CDR3 DNA reads TGTGCCAGCAGTGGAGGACAGGGGGGAATAGAGACCCAGTACTTC. Protein product: CASSGGQGGIETQYF.

The J gene is TRBJ1-2, the V gene TRBV5-1; TRBD1 matches 7 bases. The ends lost 4 bases at V and 1 base at J; junction bases unmatched: 4. Per the germline V gene, CDR1 is SGHRS and CDR2 is YFSETQ. There are 14 residues in the CDR3. CDR3 protein: CASSTGTDNYGYTF. CDR3 in DNA: TGCGCCAGCAGCACCGGGACAGATAACTATGGCTACACCTTC.

A few counts support this clonotype. The genes are TRBV7-8 and TRBJ2-1; D call uncertain. Germline CDR1 reads SGHVS; CDR2 reads FQNEAQ. This CDR3 has 12 residues. V dropped 5 bases and J dropped 9 bases, with 11 bases sitting between them. CDR3 nucleotide sequence: TGTGCCAGCAGCAGCCTCCGGCCTGAGCAGTTCTTC. It translates to CASSSLRPEQFF.

This clonotype was detected only a few times. This chain joins TRBV7-8 and TRBJ1-5; 7 bases map to TRBD1. Germline-derived CDR1 and CDR2 are SGHVS and FQNEAQ. V shed 5 bases and J 2 bases; nucleotides not matched to a gene: 18. This CDR3 spans 19 amino acids. CDR3: CASSPKRSRGREGNQPQHF. CDR3 nucleotide sequence: TGTGCCAGCAGCCCCAAAAGGAGCAGGGGGAGGGAGGGCAATCAGCCCCAGCATTTT.

This chain uses TRBV27 with TRBJ2-7; TRBD1 might be the D (6 bases). Germline V lookup: CDR1 MNHEY, CDR2 SMNVEV (reference sequence). Trimming shortened V by 4 bases and J by 2 bases, and 15 bases separated the two germline ends. This CDR3 contains 15 residues. The CDR3 here is CASSWGRAGTYEQYF. The CDR3 nucleotides read TGTGCCAGCAGTTGGGGGCGGGCAGGGACCTACGAGCAGTACTTC.

This sequence joins TRBV4-2 and TRBJ2-1, with 15 positions matching TRBD2. J was trimmed by 0 bases and V by 0 bases; bases with no gene match: 12. The germline V gene has CDR1 LGHNA and CDR2 YNFKEQ. The CDR3 has 22 amino acids. The CDR3, as DNA: TGTGCCAGCAGCCAAGATCTCTGGACTAGCGGGGGGGTCACCCTCTCCTACAATGAGCAGTTCTTC. It codes for CASSQDLWTSGGVTLSYNEQFF.

This clonotype was found a few times. This chain links TRBV19 with TRBJ2-5; 7 positions agree with TRBD1. CDR3 size: 14 residues. The V segment lost 4 bases and the J segment 4 bases; nucleotides outside the gene matches: 6. Germline CDR1 is LNHDA and CDR2 is SQIVND (reference sequence). The CDR3 DNA reads TGTGCCAGTAGTAACTCCAGGGGGTCAGAGACCCAGTACTTC. It codes for CASSNSRGSETQYF. The full variable domain, in which reference TRBV19 and TRBJ2-5 provide the parts outside the CDR3, is DGGITQSPKYLFRKEGQNVTLSCEQNLNHDAMYWYRQDPGQGLRLIYYSQIVNDFQKGDIAEGYSVSREKKESFPLTVTSAQKNPTAFYLCASSNSRGSETQYFGPGTRLLVL.

This clonotype was counted between two and nine times. The chain links TRBV4-1 to TRBJ2-3, with D perhaps TRBD1 or TRBD2 (6 bases each). This CDR3 is built from 18 residues. The V end was cut by 1 base, the J end by 0 bases, with 17 bases between. Looked up from germline, CDR1 is MGHRA and CDR2 is YSYEKL. The CDR3 DNA sequence: TGCGCCAGCAGCCAAGTAATCCTCGCGGGGACAAGCACAGATACGCAGTATTTT. This codes for CASSQVILAGTSTDTQYF.

The genes are TRBV7-9 and TRBJ2-3; D unresolved. Trimming removed 5 bases from V and 7 bases from J, with 13 bases in between. The CDR3 is made up of 13 amino acids. In germline, CDR1 is SEHNR, CDR2 FQNEAQ (reference sequence). The CDR3 sequence: CASSPLSANTQYF. CDR3 sequence (DNA): TGTGCCAGCAGCCCCCTGTCCGCGAATACGCAGTATTTT.

This clonotype was counted ten times or more. The genes are TRBV7-8 and TRBJ2-1, with 13 bases identical to TRBD2. The germline gives CDR1 SGHVS, CDR2 FQNEAQ. This CDR3 spans 16 amino acids. With 5 bases clipped from V and 4 bases from J, the junction kept 5 bases outside the gene matches. DNA for the CDR3: TGTGCCAGCAGCCGTGAACTAGCGGGGGGGTACAATGAGCAGTTCTTC. It translates to CASSRELAGGYNEQFF.